This T cell receptor beta chain was observed in a study of early T cells in non-severe SARS-CoV-2 infection. General study findings and limits: VDJdb matching skewed toward anti-spike CD8 responses, missing private and CD4 specificities.

This clonotype turned up a few times. Its antigen is as yet unknown. This CDR3 spans 15 amino acids. The V end lost 1 base, the J end lost 0 bases, and 7 bases lay between the germline ends. Germline V gene lookup returns CDR1 LGHDT and CDR2 YNNKEL (reference sequence). One entry per CDR3 protein, called by TCRdb with MiXCR from the 5' RACE reads. The table records some 87,000 distinct CDR3 sequences, about 12% of them present only once. The chain is built from TRBV3-1 and TRBJ2-1; no reliable D call. The sequencing input was whole blood. This sequence originates from an adult who was a healthcare worker with PCR-confirmed SARS-CoV-2 infection or an uninfected control (not recorded which). The CDR3 protein is CASSQGQSSYNEQFF. CDR3 nucleotide sequence: TGTGCCAGCAGCCAAGGGCAGTCCTCCTACAATGAGCAGTTCTTC.